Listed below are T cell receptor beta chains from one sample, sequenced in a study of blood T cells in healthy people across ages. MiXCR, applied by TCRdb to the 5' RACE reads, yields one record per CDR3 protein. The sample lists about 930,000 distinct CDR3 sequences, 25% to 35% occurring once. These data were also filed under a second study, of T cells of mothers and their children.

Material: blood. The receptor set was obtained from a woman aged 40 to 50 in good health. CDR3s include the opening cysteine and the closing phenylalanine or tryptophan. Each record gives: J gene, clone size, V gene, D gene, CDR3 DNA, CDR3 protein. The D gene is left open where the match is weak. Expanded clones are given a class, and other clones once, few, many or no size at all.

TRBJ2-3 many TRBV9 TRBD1 TGTGCCAGCAGCGTAGGTCAAGGGGGCGATTTATCAGATACGCAGTATTTT CASSVGQGGDLSDTQYF
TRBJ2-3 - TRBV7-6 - TGTGCCAGCAGCTTGGGTGCGGGGCCGGGGGATACGCAGTATTTT CASSLGAGPGDTQYF
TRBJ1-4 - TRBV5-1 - TGCGCCAGCAGCTTGAGTAACCTGAATGAAAAACTGTTTTTT CASSLSNLNEKLFF
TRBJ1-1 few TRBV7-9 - TGTGCCAGCAGCCCGGGTGAAGGAAACACTGAAGCTTTCTTT CASSPGEGNTEAFF
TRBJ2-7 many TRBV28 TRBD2 TGTGCCAGCAGTGCCTTAGCGGGGGGGCTAACCGAGCAGTACTTC CASSALAGGLTEQYF
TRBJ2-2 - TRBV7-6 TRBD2 TGTGCCAGCAGTCCACTAGCGGGGGGGCGCACCGGGGAGCTGTTTTTT CASSPLAGGRTGELFF
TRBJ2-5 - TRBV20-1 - TGCAGTGCTAGGATACAGCAAGAGACCCAGTACTTC CSARIQQETQYF
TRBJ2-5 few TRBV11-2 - TGTGCCAGCATCCGGGGGGCAGGTTCCTACAAGCAGTACTTC CASIRGAGSYKQYF
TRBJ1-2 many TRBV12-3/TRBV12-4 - TGTGCCAGCAGTTTTTCCCCTGGACAAGGGGATTATGGCTACACCTTC CASSFSPGQGDYGYTF
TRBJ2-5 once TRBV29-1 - TGCAGCGCCGGGGGAGGCTTCCCGCAAGAGACCCAGTACTTC CSAGGGFPQETQYF
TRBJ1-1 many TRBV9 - TGTGCCAGCAGCGTAGAGCCCCCTGAAGCTTTCTTT CASSVEPPEAFF
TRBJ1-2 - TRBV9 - TGTGCCAGCAGCGTGGGACGGAAGAACTATGGCTACACCTTC CASSVGRKNYGYTF
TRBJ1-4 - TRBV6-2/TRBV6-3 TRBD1 TGTGCCAGCAGTCAACGGGGGACAGGCAATGAAAAACTGTTTTTT CASSQRGTGNEKLFF
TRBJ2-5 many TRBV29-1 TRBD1 TGCAGCGTTGAACAGGGGGCCGGAGAGACCCAGTACTTC CSVEQGAGETQYF
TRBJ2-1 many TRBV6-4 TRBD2 TGTGCCAGCAGTGACTCTAGCGGGGGGGCTGATGAGCAGTTCTTC CASSDSSGGADEQFF
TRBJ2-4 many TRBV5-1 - TGCGCCAGCAGGCTAGCCAAAAACATTCAGTACTTC CASRLAKNIQYF
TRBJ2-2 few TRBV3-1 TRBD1 TGTGCCAGCAGCCTTCGTGACAGGGATAACGGGGAGCTGTTTTTT CASSLRDRDNGELFF
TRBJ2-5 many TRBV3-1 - TGTGCCAGCAGCCAAAACCCGTGGGCAAAATCGTACCAAGAGACCCAGTACTTC CASSQNPWAKSYQETQYF
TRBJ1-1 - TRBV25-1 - TGTGCCAGCAAAACAGGGTTTTACACTGAAGCTTTCTTT CASKTGFYTEAFF
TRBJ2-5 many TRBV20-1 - TGCAGTGCTCCCTTTTCGGGACCACGTGAGACCCAGTACTTC CSAPFSGPRETQYF
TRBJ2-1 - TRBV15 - TGTGCCACCAGCAGAGATACAATGAGGGGGAGCCATGAGCAGTTCTTC CATSRDTMRGSHEQFF
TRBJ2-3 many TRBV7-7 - TGTGCTAGCAGCCCAGCGACCGGCACAGATACGCAGTATTTT CASSPATGTDTQYF
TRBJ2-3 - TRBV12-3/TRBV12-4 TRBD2 TGTGCCAGCAGACCCTGGGACTATACAGATACGCAGTATTTT CASRPWDYTDTQYF
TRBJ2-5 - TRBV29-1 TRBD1 TGCAGCGTTGAAGATATCCCCCTACAGGGGGCCTTGGAGACCCAGTACTTC CSVEDIPLQGALETQYF
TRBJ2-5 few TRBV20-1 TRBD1 TGCAGTGCTGGCCACAGGGGGCTAAGAGAGACCCAGTACTTC CSAGHRGLRETQYF
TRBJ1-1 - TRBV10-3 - TGTGCCATCAGTGAGTCTGTGATGAACACTGAAGCTTTCTTT CAISESVMNTEAFF
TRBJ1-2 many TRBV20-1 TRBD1 TGCAGTGCGCCGGGACAGCTCTATGGCTACACCTTC CSAPGQLYGYTF
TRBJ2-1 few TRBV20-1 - TGCAGTGCTCCTGTTAGCTCCTACAATGAGCAGTTCTTC CSAPVSSYNEQFF
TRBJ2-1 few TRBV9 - TGTGCCAGCAGCGTATCCCCTATGGGGGGCATCTCCTACAATGAGCAGTTCTTC CASSVSPMGGISYNEQFF
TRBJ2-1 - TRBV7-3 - TGTGCCAGCAGCTCATCGCCCTCGGGCTACAATGAGCAGTTCTTC CASSSSPSGYNEQFF
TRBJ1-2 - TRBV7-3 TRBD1 TGTGCCAGCAGCCCCTCGGACAGGGGATTCTACACCTTC CASSPSDRGFYTF
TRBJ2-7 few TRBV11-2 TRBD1 TGTGCCAGCAGCTGTTCAGGACAGGAAAAATCGCAGTACTTC CASSCSGQEKSQYF
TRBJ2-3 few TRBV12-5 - TGTGCTAGTGGGCTGACAGAGTTCACAGATACGCAGTATTTT CASGLTEFTDTQYF
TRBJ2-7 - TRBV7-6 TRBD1 TGTGCCAGCAGCTTAGGGGGCGACAGGGGAGAGAACGAGCAGTACTTC CASSLGGDRGENEQYF
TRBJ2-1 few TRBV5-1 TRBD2 TGCGCCAGCAGCTTGGCGGTAGCGGGGGGATATGAGCAGTTCTTC CASSLAVAGGYEQFF
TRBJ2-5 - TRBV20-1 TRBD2 TGCAGTGCTAGCCCGGGGACTATCCGAACTTTCCAAGAGACCCAGGACTTC CSASPGTIRTFQETQDF
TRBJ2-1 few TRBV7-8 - TGTGCCAGCAGCCTAGGTTACAGGGACTACAATGAGCAGTTCTTC CASSLGYRDYNEQFF
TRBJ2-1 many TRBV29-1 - TGCAGCGTCCCGGCCGGGACGGCTGGCCCGCAGTTCTTC CSVPAGTAGPQFF
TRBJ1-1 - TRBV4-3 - TGCGCCAGCAGCCACAAGGGTGAGAGTTTCACTGAAGCTTTCTTT CASSHKGESFTEAFF
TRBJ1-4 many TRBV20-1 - TGCAGTGCTAGAGCGGGGGGCGGTAGTGAAAAACTGTTTTTT CSARAGGGSEKLFF
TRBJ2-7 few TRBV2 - TGTGCCAGCAGTGTGGACCGACCTCCTCCCGAGCAGTACTTC CASSVDRPPPEQYF
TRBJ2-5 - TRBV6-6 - TGTGCCAGCAGGAACTTCCAAGAGACCCAGTACTTC CASRNFQETQYF
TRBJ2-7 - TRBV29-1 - TGCAGCGTTTCCGAATACGAGCAGTACTTC CSVSEYEQYF
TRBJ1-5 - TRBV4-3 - TGCGCCAGCAGCCAAGATTTTACTACAGGAGTGCGTCAGCCCCAGCATTTT CASSQDFTTGVRQPQHF
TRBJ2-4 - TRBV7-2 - TGTGCCAGCAGCTTATCCTCGGGGCGGGGATCGGGGGAGCAGTACTTC CASSLSSGRGSGEQYF
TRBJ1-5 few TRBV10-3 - TGTGCCATCAGTGAGTTTGGTGACGGGTATAGCAATCAGCCCCAGCATTTT CAISEFGDGYSNQPQHF